This TCR beta chain appears in the sequencing data of a study of PD-L1 blockade in urothelial cancer. In each PCR, synthetic TCR analog templates were spiked in. Profiled with immunoSEQ multiplex PCR; TCRdb holds only in-frame clones, not every one. The data contain tens of thousands of clones, more than 70% of them singletons. Regarding time point: pretreatment peripheral blood. This receptor was identified in a man aged 55-75 years with urothelial cancer. The source material was PBMCs, sampled around atezolizumab (anti-PD-L1) treatment.

CDR3: CASSSSLRGGAATQYF. CDR3 DNA sequence: TGTGCCAGCAGCTCATCGCTTAGGGGAGGGGCAGCAACCCAGTACTTC. The chain couples TRBV11-1 to TRBJ2-5; 7 bases agree with TRBD2. The trim removed 4 bases at V and 8 bases at J, leaving 16 bases unmatched. This CDR3 is built from 16 residues. CDR1 and CDR2 from the germline V gene are SGHAT and FQDESV (reference sequence).